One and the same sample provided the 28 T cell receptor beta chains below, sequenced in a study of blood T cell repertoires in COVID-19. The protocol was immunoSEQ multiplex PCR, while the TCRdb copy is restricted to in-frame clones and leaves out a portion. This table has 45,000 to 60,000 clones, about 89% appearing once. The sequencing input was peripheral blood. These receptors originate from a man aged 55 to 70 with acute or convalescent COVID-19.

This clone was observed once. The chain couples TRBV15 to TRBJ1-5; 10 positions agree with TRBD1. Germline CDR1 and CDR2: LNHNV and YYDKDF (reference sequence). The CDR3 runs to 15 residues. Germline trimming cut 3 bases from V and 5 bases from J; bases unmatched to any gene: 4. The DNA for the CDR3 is TGTGCCACCAGCAGGGGCGGACAGGGGGATCAGCCCCAGCATTTT. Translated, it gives CATSRGGQGDQPQHF. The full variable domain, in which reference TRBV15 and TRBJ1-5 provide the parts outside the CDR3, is DAMVIQNPRYQVTQFGKPVTLSCSQTLNHNVMYWYQQKSSQAPKLLFHYYDKDFNNEADTPDNFQSRRPNTSFCFLDIRSPGLGDTAMYLCATSRGGQGDQPQHFGDGTRLSIL.

CDR3 coding DNA: TGTGCCAGCAGTTTGCGAGGGAGGGTCCGGGGATGGATCGATGGCTACACCTTC. Residues: CASSLRGRVRGWIDGYTF. The chain recombines TRBV27 with TRBJ1-2; D unresolved. In germline, CDR1 is MNHEY, CDR2 SMNVEV (reference sequence). V was clipped by 3 bases and J by 6 bases, with 26 bases between them. The CDR3 is 18 amino acids.

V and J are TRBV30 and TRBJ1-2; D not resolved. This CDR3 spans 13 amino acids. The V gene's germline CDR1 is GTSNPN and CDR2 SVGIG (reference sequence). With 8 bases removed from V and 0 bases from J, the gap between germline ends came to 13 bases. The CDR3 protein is CALDEGANYGYTF. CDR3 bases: TGTGCCCTGGACGAGGGAGCTAACTATGGCTACACCTTC.

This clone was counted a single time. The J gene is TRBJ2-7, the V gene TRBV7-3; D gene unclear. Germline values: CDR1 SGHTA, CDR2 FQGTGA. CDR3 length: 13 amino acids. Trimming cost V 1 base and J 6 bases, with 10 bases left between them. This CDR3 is CASSLNPAFEQYF. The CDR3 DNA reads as TGTGCCAGCAGCTTAAATCCAGCGTTCGAGCAGTACTTC.

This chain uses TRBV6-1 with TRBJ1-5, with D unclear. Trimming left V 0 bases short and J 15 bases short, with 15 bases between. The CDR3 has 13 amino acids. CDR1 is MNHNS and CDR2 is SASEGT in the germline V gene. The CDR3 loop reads CASSEALRGSPHF. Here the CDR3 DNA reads TGTGCCAGCAGTGAAGCGCTTCGGGGAAGTCCGCATTTT.

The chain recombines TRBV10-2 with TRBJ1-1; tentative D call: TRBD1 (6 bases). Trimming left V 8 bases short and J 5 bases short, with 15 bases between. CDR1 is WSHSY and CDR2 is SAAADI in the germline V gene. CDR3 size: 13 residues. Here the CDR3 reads CASSGGGRTEAFF. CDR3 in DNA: TGCGCCAGCTCCGGGGGGGGGCGAACTGAAGCTTTCTTT.

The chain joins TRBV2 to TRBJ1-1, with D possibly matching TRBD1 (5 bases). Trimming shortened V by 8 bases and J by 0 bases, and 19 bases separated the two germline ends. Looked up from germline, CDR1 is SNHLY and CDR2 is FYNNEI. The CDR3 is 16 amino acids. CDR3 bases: TGTGCCAGCCGGGTTAGGGGCGGAGTTATGAACACTGAAGCTTTCTTT. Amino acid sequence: CASRVRGGVMNTEAFF.

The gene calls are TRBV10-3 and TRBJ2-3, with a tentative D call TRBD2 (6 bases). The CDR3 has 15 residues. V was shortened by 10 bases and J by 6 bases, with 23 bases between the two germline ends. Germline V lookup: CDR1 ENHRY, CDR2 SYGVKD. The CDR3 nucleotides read TGTGCCACGAGTGCGGGACTCCCGTCGACCGATACGCAGTATTTT. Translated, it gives CATSAGLPSTDTQYF.

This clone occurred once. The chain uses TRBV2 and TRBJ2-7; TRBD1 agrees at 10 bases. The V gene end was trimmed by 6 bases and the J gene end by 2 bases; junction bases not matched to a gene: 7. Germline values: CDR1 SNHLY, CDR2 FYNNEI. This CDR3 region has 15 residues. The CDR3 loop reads CASRPGQGRTYEQYF. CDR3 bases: TGTGCCAGCAGACCGGGACAGGGGAGGACCTACGAGCAGTACTTC. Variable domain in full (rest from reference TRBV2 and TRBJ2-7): EPEVTQTPSHQVTQMGQEVILRCVPISNHLYFYWYRQILGQKVEFLVSFYNNEISEKSEIFDDQFSVERPDGSNFTLKIRSTKLEDSAMYFCASRPGQGRTYEQYFGPGTRLTVT.

The CDR3 DNA is TGTGCCAGCAGGGACAGCTCTGGAAACACCATATATTTT. This codes for CASRDSSGNTIYF. The J gene is TRBJ1-3, the V gene TRBV28; maybe TRBD1 (6 bases). V was shortened by 6 bases and J by 0 bases, with 6 bases between the two germline ends. CDR3 size: 13 residues. Germline V gene lookup returns CDR1 MDHEN and CDR2 SYDVKM.

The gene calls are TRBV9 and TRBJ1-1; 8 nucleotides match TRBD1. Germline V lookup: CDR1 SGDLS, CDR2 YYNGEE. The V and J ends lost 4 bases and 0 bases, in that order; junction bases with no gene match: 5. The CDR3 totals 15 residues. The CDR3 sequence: CASSSTGDMNTEAFF. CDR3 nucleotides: TGTGCCAGCAGCTCGACAGGGGACATGAACACTGAAGCTTTCTTT.

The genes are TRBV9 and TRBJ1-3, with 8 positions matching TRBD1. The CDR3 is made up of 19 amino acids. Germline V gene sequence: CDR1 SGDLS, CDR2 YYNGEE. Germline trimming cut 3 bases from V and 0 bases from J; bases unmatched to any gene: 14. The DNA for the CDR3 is TGTGCCAGCAGCGGCGTTACGGGACAGGCGTTATCCTCTGGAAACACCATATATTTT. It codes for CASSGVTGQALSSGNTIYF.

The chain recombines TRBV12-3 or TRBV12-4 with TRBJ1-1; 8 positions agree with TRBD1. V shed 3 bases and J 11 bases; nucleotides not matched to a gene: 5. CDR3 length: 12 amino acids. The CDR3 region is CASSLPGGGAFF. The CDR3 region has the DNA TGTGCCAGCAGTTTGCCAGGGGGCGGGGCTTTCTTT.

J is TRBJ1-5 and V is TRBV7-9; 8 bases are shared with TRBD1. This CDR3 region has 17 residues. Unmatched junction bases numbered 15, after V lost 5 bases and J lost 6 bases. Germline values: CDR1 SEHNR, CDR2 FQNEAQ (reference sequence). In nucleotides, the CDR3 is TGTGCCAGCAGCCCTCCACCGGACAGGGACAGAAGTCAGCCCCAGCATTTT. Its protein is CASSPPPDRDRSQPQHF.

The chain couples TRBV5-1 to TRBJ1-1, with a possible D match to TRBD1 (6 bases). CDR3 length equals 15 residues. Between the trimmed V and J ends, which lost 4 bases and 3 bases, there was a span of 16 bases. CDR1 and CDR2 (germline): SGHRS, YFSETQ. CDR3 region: CASSTLQGPYTEAFF. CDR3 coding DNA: TGCGCCAGCAGCACTTTACAGGGACCCTACACTGAAGCTTTCTTT.

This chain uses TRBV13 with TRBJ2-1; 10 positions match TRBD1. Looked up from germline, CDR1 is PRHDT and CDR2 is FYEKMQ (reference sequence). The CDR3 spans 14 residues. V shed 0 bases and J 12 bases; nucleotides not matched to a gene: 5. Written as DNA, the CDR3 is TGTGCCAGCAGCTTAGGGACAGGGGGCGAGGGGCAGTTCTTC. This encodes CASSLGTGGEGQFF.

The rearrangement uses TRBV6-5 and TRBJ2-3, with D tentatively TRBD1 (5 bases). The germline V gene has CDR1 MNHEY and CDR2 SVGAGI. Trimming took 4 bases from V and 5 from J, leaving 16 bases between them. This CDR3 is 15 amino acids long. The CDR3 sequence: CASSFQGNRRDTQYF. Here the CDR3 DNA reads TGTGCCAGCAGTTTTCAGGGAAATAGGAGAGATACGCAGTATTTT.

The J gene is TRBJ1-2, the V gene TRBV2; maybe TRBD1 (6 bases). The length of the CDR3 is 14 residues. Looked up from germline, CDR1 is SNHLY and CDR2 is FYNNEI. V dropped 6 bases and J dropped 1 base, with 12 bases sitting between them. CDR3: CASRDDRFNYGYTF. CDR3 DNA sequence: TGTGCCAGCAGGGACGACAGGTTTAACTATGGCTACACCTTC.

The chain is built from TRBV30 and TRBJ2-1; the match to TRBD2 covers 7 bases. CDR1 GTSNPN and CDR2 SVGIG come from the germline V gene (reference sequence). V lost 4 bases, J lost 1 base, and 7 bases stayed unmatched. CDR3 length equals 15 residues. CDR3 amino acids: CAWTRTGLSYNEQFF. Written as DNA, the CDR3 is TGTGCCTGGACCCGAACGGGACTATCCTACAATGAGCAGTTCTTC.

CDR3 DNA: TGTGCCAGTAGTACTACCATTGGGGGGAGCTACACCTTC. This sequence encodes CASSTTIGGSYTF. V usage is TRBV19 and J usage is TRBJ1-2; tentative D call: TRBD1 (5 bases). The germline gives CDR1 LNHDA, CDR2 SQIVND (reference sequence). The V end was cut by 4 bases, the J end by 9 bases, with 15 bases between. The CDR3 is made up of 13 amino acids. Complete variable domain (other parts from reference TRBV19 and TRBJ1-2): DGGITQSPKYLFRKEGQNVTLSCEQNLNHDAMYWYRQDPGQGLRLIYYSQIVNDFQKGDIAEGYSVSREKKESFPLTVTSAQKNPTAFYLCASSTTIGGSYTFGSGTRLTVV.

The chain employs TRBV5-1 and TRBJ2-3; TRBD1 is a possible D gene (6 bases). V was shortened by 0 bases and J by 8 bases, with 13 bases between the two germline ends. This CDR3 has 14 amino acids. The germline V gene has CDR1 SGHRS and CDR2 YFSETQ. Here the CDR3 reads CASSLEQGQGTQYF. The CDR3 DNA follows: TGCGCCAGCAGCTTGGAGCAGGGGCAGGGTACGCAGTATTTT.

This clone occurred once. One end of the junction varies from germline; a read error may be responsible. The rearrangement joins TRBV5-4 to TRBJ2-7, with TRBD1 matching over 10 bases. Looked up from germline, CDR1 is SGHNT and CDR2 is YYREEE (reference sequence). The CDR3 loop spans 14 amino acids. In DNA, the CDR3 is TGTGCCAGCAGCTTGGCGCGACAGGGGGCTTTTTGGTCCTTC. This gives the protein CASSLARQGAFWSF.

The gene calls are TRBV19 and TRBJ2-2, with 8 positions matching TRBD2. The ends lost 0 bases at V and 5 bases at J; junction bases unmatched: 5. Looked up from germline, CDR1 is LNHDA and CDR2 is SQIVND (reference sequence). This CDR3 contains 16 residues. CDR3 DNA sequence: TGTGCCAGTAGTATAGATCGGGGGGGTAGTACCGGGGAGCTGTTTTTT. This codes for CASSIDRGGSTGELFF. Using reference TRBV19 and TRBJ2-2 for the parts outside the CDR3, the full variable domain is DGGITQSPKYLFRKEGQNVTLSCEQNLNHDAMYWYRQDPGQGLRLIYYSQIVNDFQKGDIAEGYSVSREKKESFPLTVTSAQKNPTAFYLCASSIDRGGSTGELFFGEGSRLTVL.

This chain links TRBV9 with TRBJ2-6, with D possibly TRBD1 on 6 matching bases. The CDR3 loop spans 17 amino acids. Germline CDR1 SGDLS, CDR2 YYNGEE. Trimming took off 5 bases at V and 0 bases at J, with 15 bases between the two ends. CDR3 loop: CASRPRDTFSGANVLTF. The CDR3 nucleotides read TGTGCCAGCAGACCTCGGGACACCTTCTCTGGGGCCAACGTCCTGACTTTC.

The CDR3 loop is CAISGGGTSFNEQFF. CDR3 in DNA: TGTGCCATCAGTGGCGGGGGGACCAGTTTCAATGAGCAGTTCTTC. V is TRBV10-3 and J is TRBJ2-1, with 8 bases that match TRBD2. The CDR3 spans 15 residues. Germline V gene lookup returns CDR1 ENHRY and CDR2 SYGVKD. The V segment lost 4 bases and the J segment 6 bases; nucleotides outside the gene matches: 8.

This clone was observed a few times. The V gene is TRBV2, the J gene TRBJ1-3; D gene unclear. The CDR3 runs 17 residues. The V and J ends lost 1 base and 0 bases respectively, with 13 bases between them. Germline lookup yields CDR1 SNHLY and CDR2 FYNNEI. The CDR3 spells CASSEESGVISGNTIYF. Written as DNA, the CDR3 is TGTGCCAGCAGTGAAGAATCCGGGGTCATCTCTGGAAACACCATATATTTT.

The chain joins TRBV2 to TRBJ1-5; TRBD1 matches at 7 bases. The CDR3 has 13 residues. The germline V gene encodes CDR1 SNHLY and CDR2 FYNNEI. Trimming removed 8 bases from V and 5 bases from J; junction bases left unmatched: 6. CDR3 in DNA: TGTGCCAGCCAGACAGGGATGGATCAGCCCCAGCATTTT. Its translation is CASQTGMDQPQHF.

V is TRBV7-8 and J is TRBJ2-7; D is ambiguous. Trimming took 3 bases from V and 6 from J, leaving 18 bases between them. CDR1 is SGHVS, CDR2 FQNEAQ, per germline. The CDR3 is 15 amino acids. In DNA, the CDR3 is TGTGCCAGCAGCTTCCCAGGATCCTCCACCTCCGAGCAGTACTTC. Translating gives CASSFPGSSTSEQYF.